The rows below give T cell receptor beta chains drawn from one sample of a study of control samples from healthy donors and cancer patients. Data came from immunoSEQ multiplex PCR; TCRdb stores just in-frame clones and leaves some out. The table includes tens of thousands of clones, about 90% detected once. The sequencing sample was made of PBMCs. All receptors derive from a man aged 55-75 years with colorectal cancer. The CDR3 runs from the conserved cysteine through the conserved F or W. D genes are given only for firm matches. Only part of the rows carry a size: once, few, many, or a class if the clone is expanded.

abundance: .; v_gene: TRBV3-1/TRBV3-2; j_gene: TRBJ1-4; len: 12; d_gene: .; CDR3nt: TGTGCCAGCAGCGCAGGTGTTCGAAAACTGTTTTTT; CDR3aa: CASSAGVRKLFF
abundance: .; v_gene: TRBV6-5; j_gene: TRBJ2-7; len: 14; d_gene: .; CDR3nt: TGTGCCAGCACCTTAACAGGGTCCTCCTACGAGCAGTACTTC; CDR3aa: CASTLTGSSYEQYF
abundance: .; v_gene: TRBV7-9; j_gene: TRBJ2-2; len: 15; d_gene: .; CDR3nt: TGTGCCAGCAGCTCCAGAACCAAAAACACCGGGGAGCTGTTTTTT; CDR3aa: CASSSRTKNTGELFF
abundance: .; v_gene: TRBV5-4; j_gene: TRBJ2-6; len: 17; d_gene: TRBD1; CDR3nt: TGTGCCAGCAGCTTCAAAACAGGGGTGAACGGGGCCAACGTCCTGACTTTC; CDR3aa: CASSFKTGVNGANVLTF
abundance: .; v_gene: TRBV14; j_gene: TRBJ1-1; len: 13; d_gene: .; CDR3nt: TGTGCCAGCAGCCAAGGAGGAAACACTGAAGCTTTCTTT; CDR3aa: CASSQGGNTEAFF
abundance: .; v_gene: TRBV5-4; j_gene: TRBJ1-6; len: 16; d_gene: .; CDR3nt: TGTGCCAGCAGCGACGACACGAGGGTGGGTAATTCACCCCTCCACTTT; CDR3aa: CASSDDTRVGNSPLHF
abundance: .; v_gene: TRBV19; j_gene: TRBJ1-5; len: 17; d_gene: TRBD1; CDR3nt: TGTGCCAGTAGTCCCCCCAGGACAGGGGTTCCTAATCAGCCCCAGCATTTT; CDR3aa: CASSPPRTGVPNQPQHF
abundance: .; v_gene: TRBV19; j_gene: TRBJ1-2; len: 16; d_gene: .; CDR3nt: TGTGCCAGTAGTACCCATCGGACAGTCCTTATCTATGGCTACACCTTC; CDR3aa: CASSTHRTVLIYGYTF
abundance: .; v_gene: TRBV20-1; j_gene: TRBJ1-1; len: 10; d_gene: .; CDR3nt: TGCAGTGCTTACAGGGAGGTCCCTTTCTTT; CDR3aa: CSAYREVPFF
abundance: .; v_gene: TRBV18; j_gene: TRBJ2-3; len: 16; d_gene: TRBD1; CDR3nt: TGTGCCAGCTCACCATGGGGACAGAGTATGACAGATACGCAGTATTTT; CDR3aa: CASSPWGQSMTDTQYF
abundance: .; v_gene: TRBV7-6; j_gene: TRBJ2-5; len: 15; d_gene: .; CDR3nt: TGTGCCAGCAGCCTAGGAGCCAACCTCAAAGAGACCCAGTACTTC; CDR3aa: CASSLGANLKETQYF
abundance: .; v_gene: TRBV3-1/TRBV3-2; j_gene: TRBJ2-7; len: 17; d_gene: TRBD2; CDR3nt: TGTGCCAGCAGCCGGCTAGCGGGGGGGCAGGTATCCGACGAGCAGTACTTC; CDR3aa: CASSRLAGGQVSDEQYF
abundance: once; v_gene: TRBV6-1; j_gene: TRBJ1-3; len: 16; d_gene: .; CDR3nt: TGTGCCAGCAGTGGATGGGGCTTTAGCTCTGGAAACACCATATATTTT; CDR3aa: CASSGWGFSSGNTIYF
abundance: once; v_gene: TRBV28; j_gene: TRBJ1-1; len: 13; d_gene: .; CDR3nt: TGTGCCAGCAGCTTGGGGGCAGAAAGACAAGCTTTCTTT; CDR3aa: CASSLGAERQAFF
abundance: .; v_gene: TRBV6-2/TRBV6-3; j_gene: TRBJ1-5; len: 15; d_gene: TRBD1; CDR3nt: TGTGCCAGCAGTTACCCGACAGGGGGGAATCAGCCCCAGCATTTT; CDR3aa: CASSYPTGGNQPQHF
abundance: .; v_gene: TRBV7-9; j_gene: TRBJ1-1; len: 17; d_gene: .; CDR3nt: TGTGCCAGCAGCTCCGGTGGGGCACCGCTAGCCAACACTGAAGCTTTCTTT; CDR3aa: CASSSGGAPLANTEAFF
abundance: .; v_gene: TRBV6-5; j_gene: TRBJ2-2; len: 15; d_gene: .; CDR3nt: TGTGCCAGCAGTTACACCAGAAGGAACACCGGGGAGCTGTTTTTT; CDR3aa: CASSYTRRNTGELFF
abundance: few; v_gene: TRBV28; j_gene: TRBJ1-6; len: 15; d_gene: TRBD1; CDR3nt: TGTGCCAGCAGTTCCAGGGACAGGTCAAATTCACCCCTCCACTTT; CDR3aa: CASSSRDRSNSPLHF
abundance: .; v_gene: TRBV6-5; j_gene: TRBJ2-7; len: 15; d_gene: TRBD2; CDR3nt: TGTGCCAGCACCCGAGAGGGGACGGGGGGGTACGAGCAGTACTTC; CDR3aa: CASTREGTGGYEQYF
abundance: .; v_gene: TRBV6-2/TRBV6-3; j_gene: TRBJ2-3; len: 20; d_gene: TRBD2; CDR3nt: TGTGCCAGCAGTTACTCGAAGCTTCTAGCGGGGGACACTAGCACAGATACGCAGTATTTT; CDR3aa: CASSYSKLLAGDTSTDTQYF
abundance: .; v_gene: TRBV7-9; j_gene: TRBJ2-5; len: 14; d_gene: .; CDR3nt: TGTGCCAGCAGCTTAACCAGTAACAAAGAGACCCAGTACTTC; CDR3aa: CASSLTSNKETQYF
abundance: .; v_gene: TRBV2; j_gene: TRBJ2-1; len: 14; d_gene: .; CDR3nt: TGTGCCAGCACCCGGGTGGGACGAGAAAATGAGCAGTTCTTC; CDR3aa: CASTRVGRENEQFF
abundance: .; v_gene: TRBV29-1; j_gene: TRBJ2-3; len: 18; d_gene: TRBD2; CDR3nt: TGCAGCGTTGAATTCTGGGGTGGCGGGGGGGATTTCAGAGATACGCAGTATTTT; CDR3aa: CSVEFWGGGGDFRDTQYF
abundance: .; v_gene: TRBV28; j_gene: TRBJ1-2; len: 15; d_gene: TRBD1; CDR3nt: TGTGCCAGCATATCCCCTCAGGGGGCCGGCTATGGCTACACCTTC; CDR3aa: CASISPQGAGYGYTF
abundance: once; v_gene: TRBV5-1; j_gene: TRBJ1-4; len: 14; d_gene: .; CDR3nt: TGCGCCAGCAGCTTGGGTCAGGGAGGCGAAAAACTGTTTTTT; CDR3aa: CASSLGQGGEKLFF
abundance: .; v_gene: TRBV2; j_gene: TRBJ1-2; len: 14; d_gene: .; CDR3nt: TGTGCCAGCAGGGGCGACCACCATGGGATGAGCTACACCTTC; CDR3aa: CASRGDHHGMSYTF
abundance: .; v_gene: TRBV3-1/TRBV3-2; j_gene: TRBJ2-1; len: 16; d_gene: TRBD2; CDR3nt: TGTGCCAGCAGCCAGGGACTAGCGGTGACCTACAATGAGCAGTTCTTC; CDR3aa: CASSQGLAVTYNEQFF
abundance: .; v_gene: TRBV11-2; j_gene: TRBJ2-3; len: 18; d_gene: TRBD2; CDR3nt: TGTGCCAGCAGCTCCCAACTTCGACTAGCGGGGGCTCGGGATACGCAGTATTTT; CDR3aa: CASSSQLRLAGARDTQYF
abundance: .; v_gene: TRBV5-5; j_gene: TRBJ1-5; len: 15; d_gene: .; CDR3nt: TGTGCCAGCAGCTTGGACGGGGGTAGCAATCAGCCCCAGCATTTT; CDR3aa: CASSLDGGSNQPQHF
abundance: .; v_gene: TRBV10-2; j_gene: TRBJ2-2; len: 14; d_gene: .; CDR3nt: TGCGCCAGCAGTGTAGTCCCCAGGACCGGGGAGCTGTTTTTT; CDR3aa: CASSVVPRTGELFF
abundance: .; v_gene: TRBV5-1; j_gene: TRBJ2-7; len: 16; d_gene: .; CDR3nt: TGCGCCAGCAGCTTGATGGCCGGGGGACAAATCTACGAGCAGTACTTC; CDR3aa: CASSLMAGGQIYEQYF
abundance: .; v_gene: TRBV5-6; j_gene: TRBJ1-1; len: 15; d_gene: .; CDR3nt: TGTGCCAGCAGCCCTTCCGACAGTGCAAACACTGAAGCTTTCTTT; CDR3aa: CASSPSDSANTEAFF
abundance: .; v_gene: TRBV28; j_gene: TRBJ2-2; len: 14; d_gene: .; CDR3nt: TGTGCCAGCAGCCCAGGGGCGGTCACCTGGGAGCTGTTTTTT; CDR3aa: CASSPGAVTWELFF
abundance: once; v_gene: TRBV4-1; j_gene: TRBJ2-1; len: 17; d_gene: TRBD2; CDR3nt: TGCGCCAGCAGCCCCAGTCGACTAGCGGGGGCATACAATGAGCAGTTCTTC; CDR3aa: CASSPSRLAGAYNEQFF
abundance: .; v_gene: TRBV5-6; j_gene: TRBJ2-3; len: 13; d_gene: TRBD2; CDR3nt: TGTGCCAGCAGCGGACGGACTAGCGGGGGCCAGTATTTT; CDR3aa: CASSGRTSGGQYF
abundance: .; v_gene: TRBV24-1; j_gene: TRBJ1-4; len: 16; d_gene: .; CDR3nt: TGTGCCACCAGTGATTCGGGTCTCCTTGGGGATGAAAAACTGTTTTTT; CDR3aa: CATSDSGLLGDEKLFF
abundance: .; v_gene: TRBV7-9; j_gene: TRBJ2-7; len: 13; d_gene: .; CDR3nt: TGTGCCAGCAGCTTCGCGGACCGATACGAGCAGTACTTC; CDR3aa: CASSFADRYEQYF
abundance: .; v_gene: TRBV7-2; j_gene: TRBJ1-3; len: 14; d_gene: .; CDR3nt: TGTGCCAGCAGCTTAGAACACTCTGGAAACACCATATATTTT; CDR3aa: CASSLEHSGNTIYF
abundance: .; v_gene: TRBV5-1; j_gene: TRBJ1-6; len: 15; d_gene: TRBD1; CDR3nt: TGCGCCAGCAGCTCTGACAGGGCCTATAATTCACCCCTCCACTTT; CDR3aa: CASSSDRAYNSPLHF
abundance: .; v_gene: TRBV10-2; j_gene: TRBJ1-4; len: 12; d_gene: .; CDR3nt: TGCGCCAGCGGCAAGGAGGGTGAAAAACTGTTTTTT; CDR3aa: CASGKEGEKLFF
abundance: .; v_gene: TRBV18; j_gene: TRBJ2-4; len: 16; d_gene: .; CDR3nt: TGTGCCAGCTCACCAGGAGTATCTGGGGCCAAAAACATTCAGTACTTC; CDR3aa: CASSPGVSGAKNIQYF
abundance: .; v_gene: TRBV6-2/TRBV6-3; j_gene: TRBJ1-4; len: 15; d_gene: TRBD1; CDR3nt: TGTGCCAGCAGTTACTGGGACAGGGGTAATGAAAAACTGTTTTTT; CDR3aa: CASSYWDRGNEKLFF
abundance: .; v_gene: TRBV15; j_gene: TRBJ2-2; len: 15; d_gene: .; CDR3nt: TGTGCCACCAGCAGGGAGTTTCAGGGCCCCGGGGAGCTGTTTTTT; CDR3aa: CATSREFQGPGELFF
abundance: .; v_gene: TRBV6-4; j_gene: TRBJ2-3; len: 17; d_gene: TRBD2; CDR3nt: TGTGCCAGCAGGACCCCCTCTAGCGGGGGGCGCTCAGATACGCAGTATTTT; CDR3aa: CASRTPSSGGRSDTQYF
abundance: .; v_gene: TRBV5-4; j_gene: TRBJ1-4; len: 15; d_gene: .; CDR3nt: TGTGCCAGCAGCTTGGACAGTGCAACTAATGAAAAACTGTTTTTT; CDR3aa: CASSLDSATNEKLFF
abundance: .; v_gene: TRBV15; j_gene: TRBJ2-7; len: 14; d_gene: TRBD2; CDR3nt: TGTGCCACCAGCAGGGGACTAGCGCGGTACGAGCAGTACTTC; CDR3aa: CATSRGLARYEQYF
abundance: .; v_gene: TRBV7-8; j_gene: TRBJ2-2; len: 18; d_gene: TRBD2; CDR3nt: TGTGCCAGCAGCTTGGGGGCTTCTAGCGGGGCGAACACCGGGGAGCTGTTTTTT; CDR3aa: CASSLGASSGANTGELFF
abundance: .; v_gene: TRBV15; j_gene: TRBJ2-7; len: 12; d_gene: TRBD2; CDR3nt: TGCGCCACCGGGGGGGGTGACTACGAGCAGTACTTC; CDR3aa: CATGGGDYEQYF
abundance: .; v_gene: TRBV21-1; j_gene: TRBJ2-7; len: 15; d_gene: .; CDR3nt: TGTGCCAGCAGCTTGCAGGGGACTGGGAGCTACGAGCAGTACTTC; CDR3aa: CASSLQGTGSYEQYF